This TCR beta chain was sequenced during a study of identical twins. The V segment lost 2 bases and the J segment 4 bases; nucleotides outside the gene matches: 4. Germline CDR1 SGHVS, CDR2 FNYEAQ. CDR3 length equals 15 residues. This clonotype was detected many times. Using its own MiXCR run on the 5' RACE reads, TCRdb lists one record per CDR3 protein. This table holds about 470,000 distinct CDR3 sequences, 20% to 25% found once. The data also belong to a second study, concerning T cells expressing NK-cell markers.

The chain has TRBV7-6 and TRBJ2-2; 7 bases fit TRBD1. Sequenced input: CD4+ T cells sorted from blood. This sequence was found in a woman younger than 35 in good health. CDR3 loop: CASSLSGQSTGELFF. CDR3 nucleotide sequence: TGTGCCAGCAGCTTATCGGGACAGAGCACCGGGGAGCTGTTTTTT.